This T cell receptor (beta chain) was profiled in a study of T cells in Graves' hyperthyroidism and ophthalmopathy. Findings and caveats of the study: Onset of ophthalmopathy came a median 6.5 months after the model predicted it.

TCR beta CDR3 region amplification was performed from RNA transcripts. The primer set for the first-round RT-PCR of the TCR CDR3 was HTBI. Using its own MiXCR run on the multiplex PCR reads, TCRdb lists one record per CDR3 protein. Counted here are some 580,000 distinct CDR3 sequences, roughly 16% occurring once; the ten biggest clones make up more than 3%. Note on this clonotype: Its antigen is currently unknown.

Uncontrolled infections, other autoimmune diseases, pregnancy or lactation led to exclusion of patients. With 5 bases clipped from V and 0 bases from J, the junction kept 15 bases outside the gene matches. The CDR3 is 19 amino acids. Per the germline V gene, CDR1 is LNHDA and CDR2 is SQIVND (reference sequence). The chain joins TRBV19 to TRBJ2-1, with 8 bases that match TRBD2. The sample was blood. This receptor was taken from a woman between 40 and 55 years old with Graves' ophthalmopathy. As DNA, the CDR3 is TGTGCCAGTAGTTCCGGCAGGAGCGGGGGCCGGAGCTCCTACAATGAGCAGTTCTTC. It specifies CASSSGRSGGRSSYNEQFF.